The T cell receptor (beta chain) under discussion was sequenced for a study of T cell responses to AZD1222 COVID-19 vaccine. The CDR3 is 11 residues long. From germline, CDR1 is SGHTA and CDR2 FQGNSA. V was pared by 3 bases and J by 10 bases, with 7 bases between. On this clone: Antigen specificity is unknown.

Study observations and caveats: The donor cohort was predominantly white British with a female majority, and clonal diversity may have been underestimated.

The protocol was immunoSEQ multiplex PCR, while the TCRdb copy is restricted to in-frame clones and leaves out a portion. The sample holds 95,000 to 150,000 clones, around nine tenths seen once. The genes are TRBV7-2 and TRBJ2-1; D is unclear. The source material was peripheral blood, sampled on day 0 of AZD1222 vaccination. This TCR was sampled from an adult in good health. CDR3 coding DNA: TGTGCCAGCAGCTTGCTAAGCGAGCAGTTCTTC. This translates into CASSLLSEQFF.